These 6 T cell receptor beta chains originate from one sample sequenced in a study of beta chain features in type 1 diabetes. Expressed TCRB transcripts got sequenced, as all isolated RNA was reverse transcribed. The method was immunoSEQ multiplex PCR; TCRdb's version includes in-frame clones alone and lacks a portion of them. Of under 550,000 clones detected, about 10% appear once; the ten largest clones hold around 0.05%. The sequenced sample was naive CD4+ T cells from blood. The receptor source for this set is a young woman in good health.

This clone showed up just a few times. The chain recombines TRBV5-4 with TRBJ1-4; 7 nucleotides match TRBD1. Germline CDR1 and CDR2: SGHNT and YYREEE (reference sequence). This CDR3 is 15 amino acids long. The V and J ends lost 4 bases and 0 bases, in that order; junction bases with no gene match: 3. The CDR3 protein is CASSRDSATNEKLFF. The CDR3 nucleotides are TGTGCCAGCAGCCGGGACAGTGCAACTAATGAAAAACTGTTTTTT. The whole variable domain, filled in from reference TRBV5-4 and TRBJ1-4, reads ETGVTQSPTHLIKTRGQQVTLRCSSQSGHNTVSWYQQALGQGPQFIFQYYREEENGRGNFPPRFSGLQFPNYSSELNVNALELDDSALYLCASSRDSATNEKLFFGSGTQLSVL.

The sample holds a few counts of this clone. The chain couples TRBV29-1 to TRBJ2-2; 7 positions agree with TRBD2. The CDR3 is 14 amino acids. V lost 4 bases and J lost 3; bases outside the gene matches: 5. Per the germline V gene, CDR1 is SQVTM and CDR2 is ANQGSEA. For the CDR3, the DNA is TGCAGCGTTGGAGGGAGGGCCGACACCGGGGAGCTGTTTTTT. This sequence encodes CSVGGRADTGELFF.

The V gene is TRBV23-1, the J gene TRBJ2-5; TRBD1 matches at 9 bases. TRBV23-1 is sorted into the ORF group, with uncertain function. The V segment lost 3 bases and the J segment 7 bases; nucleotides outside the gene matches: 21. This CDR3 is built from 19 residues. CDR3 coding DNA: TGCGCCAGCAGTCATACTCCGACAGGGGGGGACCGGGACCGAGGGACCCAGTACTTC. Translated, it gives CASSHTPTGGDRDRGTQYF.

The V call is TRBV15, the J call TRBJ2-1; either TRBD1 or TRBD2 may fit D (5 bases each). V was clipped by 3 bases and J by 6 bases, with 9 bases between them. CDR1 LNHNV and CDR2 YYDKDF come from the germline V gene (reference sequence). CDR3 length equals 13 residues. The CDR3 region is CATSSLGTNEQFF. The CDR3 region has the DNA TGTGCCACCAGCAGCCTGGGGACCAATGAGCAGTTCTTC. The variable domain in full, with the rest retrieved from reference TRBV15 and TRBJ2-1, is DAMVIQNPRYQVTQFGKPVTLSCSQTLNHNVMYWYQQKSSQAPKLLFHYYDKDFNNEADTPDNFQSRRPNTSFCFLDIRSPGLGDTAMYLCATSSLGTNEQFFGPGTRLTVL.

DNA for the CDR3: TGTGCCAGCAGCGCCGGACAGGTCGGAGAGCAGTACGTC. It specifies CASSAGQVGEQYV. The J gene is TRBJ2-7, the V gene TRBV5-4, with 7 positions matching TRBD1. V lost 4 bases and J lost 7; bases outside the gene matches: 8. The CDR3 is 13 residues long. Germline values: CDR1 SGHNT, CDR2 YYREEE (reference sequence).

This clone was detected only a few times. The V call is TRBV15, the J call TRBJ1-6; D is unclear. V was pared by 3 bases and J by 10 bases, with 7 bases between. CDR1 LNHNV and CDR2 YYDKDF come from the germline V gene (reference sequence). The CDR3 has 12 amino acids. CDR3: CATSRVSSPLHF. CDR3 nucleotide sequence: TGTGCCACCAGCAGGGTATCCTCACCCCTCCACTTT. Complete variable domain (other parts from reference TRBV15 and TRBJ1-6): DAMVIQNPRYQVTQFGKPVTLSCSQTLNHNVMYWYQQKSSQAPKLLFHYYDKDFNNEADTPDNFQSRRPNTSFCFLDIRSPGLGDTAMYLCATSRVSSPLHFGNGTRLTVT.